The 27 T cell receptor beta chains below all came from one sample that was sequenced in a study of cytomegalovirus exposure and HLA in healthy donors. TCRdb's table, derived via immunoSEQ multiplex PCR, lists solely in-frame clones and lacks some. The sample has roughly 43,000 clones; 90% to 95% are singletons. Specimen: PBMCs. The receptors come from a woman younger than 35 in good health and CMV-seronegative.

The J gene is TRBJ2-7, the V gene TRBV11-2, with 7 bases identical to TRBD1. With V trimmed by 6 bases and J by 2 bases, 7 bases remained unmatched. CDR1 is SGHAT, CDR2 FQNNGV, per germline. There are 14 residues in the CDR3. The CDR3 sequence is CASRELGTAYEQYF. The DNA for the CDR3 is TGTGCCAGCAGGGAACTCGGGACAGCCTACGAGCAGTACTTC.

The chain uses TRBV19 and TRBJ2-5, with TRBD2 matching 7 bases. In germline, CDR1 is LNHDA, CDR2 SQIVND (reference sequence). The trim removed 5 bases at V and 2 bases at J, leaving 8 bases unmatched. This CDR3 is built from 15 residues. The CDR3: CASSPGGSGQETQYF. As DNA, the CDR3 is TGTGCCAGTAGTCCGGGCGGGAGCGGGCAAGAGACCCAGTACTTC.

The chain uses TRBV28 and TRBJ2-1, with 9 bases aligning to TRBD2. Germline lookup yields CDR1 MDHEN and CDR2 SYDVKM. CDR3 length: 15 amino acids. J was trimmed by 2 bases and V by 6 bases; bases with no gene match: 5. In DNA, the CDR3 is TGTGCCAGCAGGTCTAGCGGGGTGACCTACAATGAGCAGTTCTTC. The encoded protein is CASRSSGVTYNEQFF.

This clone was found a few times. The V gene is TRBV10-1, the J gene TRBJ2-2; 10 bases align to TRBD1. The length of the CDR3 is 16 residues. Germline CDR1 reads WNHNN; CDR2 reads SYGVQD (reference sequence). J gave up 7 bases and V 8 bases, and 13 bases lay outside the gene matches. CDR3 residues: CASSSVGTGEIGELFF. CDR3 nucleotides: TGCGCCAGCTCCTCCGTTGGGACAGGGGAAATCGGGGAGCTGTTTTTT.

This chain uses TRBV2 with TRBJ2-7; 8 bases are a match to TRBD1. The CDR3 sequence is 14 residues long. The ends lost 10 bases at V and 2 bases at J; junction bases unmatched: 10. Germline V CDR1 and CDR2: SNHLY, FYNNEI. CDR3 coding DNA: TGTGCCATCCTACCCGGGACAGGAACCTACGAGCAGTACTTC. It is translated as CAILPGTGTYEQYF.

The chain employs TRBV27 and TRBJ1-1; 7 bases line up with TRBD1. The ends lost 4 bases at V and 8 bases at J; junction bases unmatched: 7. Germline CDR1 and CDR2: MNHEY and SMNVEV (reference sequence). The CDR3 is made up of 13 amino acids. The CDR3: CASSSQGTREAFF. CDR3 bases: TGTGCCAGCAGTTCACAGGGGACGAGGGAAGCTTTCTTT.

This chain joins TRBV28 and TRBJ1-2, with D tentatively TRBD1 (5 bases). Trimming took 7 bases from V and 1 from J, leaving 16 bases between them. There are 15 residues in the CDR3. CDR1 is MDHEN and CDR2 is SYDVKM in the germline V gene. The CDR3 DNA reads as TGTGCCAGCACCCAATTCATGGGGCTTAACTATGGCTACACCTTC. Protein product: CASTQFMGLNYGYTF.

CDR3: CASSSRGPSYEQYF. The CDR3 region has the DNA TGTGCCAGCAGCTCGCGGGGGCCCTCCTACGAGCAGTACTTC. This sequence joins TRBV13 and TRBJ2-7; a possible D gene is TRBD2 (7 bases). Per the germline V gene, CDR1 is PRHDT and CDR2 is FYEKMQ (reference sequence). V lost 4 bases and J lost 0, with 10 bases in between. The CDR3 runs 14 residues.

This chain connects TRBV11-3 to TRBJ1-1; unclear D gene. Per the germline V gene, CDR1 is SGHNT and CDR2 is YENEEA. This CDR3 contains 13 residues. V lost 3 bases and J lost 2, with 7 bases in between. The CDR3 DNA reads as TGTGCCAGCAGCTTCGAGGGTAACACTGAAGCTTTCTTT. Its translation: CASSFEGNTEAFF.

The CDR3 DNA reads as TGTGCCAGCAGTGAGGACAGGAGCTCCTACAATGAGCAGTTCTTC. Protein sequence: CASSEDRSSYNEQFF. The chain couples TRBV2 to TRBJ2-1; the match to TRBD1 covers 7 bases. The germline CDR1 and CDR2 sequences are SNHLY and FYNNEI. The J segment lost 0 bases and the V segment lost 3 bases, leaving 2 bases of the junction unmatched. The CDR3 length is 15 residues.

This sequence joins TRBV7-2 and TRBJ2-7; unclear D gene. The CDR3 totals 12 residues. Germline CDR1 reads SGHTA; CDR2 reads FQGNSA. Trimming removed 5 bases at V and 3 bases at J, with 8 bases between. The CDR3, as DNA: TGTGCCAGCAGCCAAGACAACTACGAGCAGTACTTC. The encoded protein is CASSQDNYEQYF.

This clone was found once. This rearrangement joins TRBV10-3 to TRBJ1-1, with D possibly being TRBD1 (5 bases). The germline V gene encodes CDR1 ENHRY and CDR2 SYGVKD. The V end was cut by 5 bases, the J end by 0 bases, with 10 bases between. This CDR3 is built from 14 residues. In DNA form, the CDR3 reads TGTGCCATCAGTTTCCGGGGGATGAACACTGAAGCTTTCTTT. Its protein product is CAISFRGMNTEAFF.

CDR3 protein: CASSLLLNEQFF. CDR3 DNA sequence: TGTGCCAGCAGTTTACTTCTAAATGAGCAGTTCTTC. V gene TRBV28 combines with J gene TRBJ2-1, with D unclear. Trimming removed 2 bases from V and 7 bases from J, with 6 bases in between. Germline-derived CDR1 and CDR2 are MDHEN and SYDVKM. There are 12 residues in the CDR3.

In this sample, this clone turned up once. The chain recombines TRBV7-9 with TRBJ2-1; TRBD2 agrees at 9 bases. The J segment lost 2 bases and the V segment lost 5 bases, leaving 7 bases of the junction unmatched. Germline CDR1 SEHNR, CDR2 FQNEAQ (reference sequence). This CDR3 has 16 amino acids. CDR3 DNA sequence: TGTGCCAGCAGCCAAGACGGGACTAGCCCCTACAATGAGCAGTTCTTC. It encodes CASSQDGTSPYNEQFF. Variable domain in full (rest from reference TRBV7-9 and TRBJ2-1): DTGVSQNPRHKITKRGQNVTFRCDPISEHNRLYWYRQTLGQGPEFLTYFQNEAQLEKSRLLSDRFSAERPKGSFSTLEIQRTEQGDSAMYLCASSQDGTSPYNEQFFGPGTRLTVL.

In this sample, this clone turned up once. The CDR3 sequence is CASSLSSETLYGYTF. The CDR3 nucleotides are TGTGCCAGCAGTTTATCCTCTGAGACACTCTATGGCTACACCTTC. The chain combines TRBV28 with TRBJ1-2; no reliable D call. Per germline, CDR1 MDHEN and CDR2 SYDVKM. The germline V and J ends were trimmed by 1 base and 4 bases, with 13 bases remaining between them. The CDR3 loop spans 15 amino acids.

For the CDR3, the DNA is TGCGCCAGCAGTCAATCGACCGGAAGACTAGCGGAGACCTACGAGCAGTACTTC. Its translation: CASSQSTGRLAETYEQYF. The chain joins TRBV23-1 to TRBJ2-7, with TRBD2 identical over 9 bases. TRBV23-1 is recorded as an ORF, its role being uncertain. V dropped 0 bases and J dropped 2; count of bases not matched to a gene: 11. The CDR3 has 18 amino acids.

In DNA form, the CDR3 reads TGTGCCAGCTCACCCTCGGGGGGCTACGAGCAGTACTTC. Amino acids: CASSPSGGYEQYF. The chain uses TRBV18 and TRBJ2-7, with TRBD2 matching over 7 bases. This CDR3 contains 13 residues. Losses at the gene ends were 3 bases for V and 3 bases for J; bases not matched to a gene: 2. Germline V CDR1 and CDR2: KGHSH, LQKENI.

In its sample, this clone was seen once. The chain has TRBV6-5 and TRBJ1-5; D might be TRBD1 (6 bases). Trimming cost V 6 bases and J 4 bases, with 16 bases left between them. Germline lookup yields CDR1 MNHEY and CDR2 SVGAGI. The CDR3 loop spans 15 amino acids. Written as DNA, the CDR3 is TGTGCCAGCAGAAGGACAGCGAAAGCGAATCAGCCCCAGCATTTT. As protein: CASRRTAKANQPQHF.

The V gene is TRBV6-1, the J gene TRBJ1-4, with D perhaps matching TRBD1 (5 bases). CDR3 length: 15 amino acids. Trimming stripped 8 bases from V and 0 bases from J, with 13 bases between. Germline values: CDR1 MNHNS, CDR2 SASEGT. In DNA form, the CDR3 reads TGTGCCAGCGTCCCGGGGGAGGCAACTAATGAAAAACTGTTTTTT. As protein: CASVPGEATNEKLFF.

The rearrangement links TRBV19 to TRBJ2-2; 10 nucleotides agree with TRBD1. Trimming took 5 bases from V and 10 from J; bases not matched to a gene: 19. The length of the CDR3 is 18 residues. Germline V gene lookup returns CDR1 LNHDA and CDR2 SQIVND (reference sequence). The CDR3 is CASSVRTPLGTGVKELFF. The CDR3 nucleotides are TGTGCCAGTAGTGTCCGGACCCCCCTAGGGACAGGGGTTAAGGAGCTGTTTTTT. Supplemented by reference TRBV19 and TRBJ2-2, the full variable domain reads DGGITQSPKYLFRKEGQNVTLSCEQNLNHDAMYWYRQDPGQGLRLIYYSQIVNDFQKGDIAEGYSVSREKKESFPLTVTSAQKNPTAFYLCASSVRTPLGTGVKELFFGEGSRLTVL.

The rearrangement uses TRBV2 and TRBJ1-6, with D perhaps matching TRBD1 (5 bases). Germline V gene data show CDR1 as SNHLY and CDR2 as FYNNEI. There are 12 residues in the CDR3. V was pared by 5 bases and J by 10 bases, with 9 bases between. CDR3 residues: CASSRQLSPLHF. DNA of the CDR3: TGTGCCAGCAGTCGACAGTTATCACCCCTCCACTTT.

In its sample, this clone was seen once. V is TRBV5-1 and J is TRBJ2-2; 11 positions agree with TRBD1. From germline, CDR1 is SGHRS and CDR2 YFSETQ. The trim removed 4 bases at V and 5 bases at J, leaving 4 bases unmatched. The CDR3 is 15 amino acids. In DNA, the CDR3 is TGCGCCAGCAGCATCGGGACAGGGGGGACCGGGGAGCTGTTTTTT. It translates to CASSIGTGGTGELFF.

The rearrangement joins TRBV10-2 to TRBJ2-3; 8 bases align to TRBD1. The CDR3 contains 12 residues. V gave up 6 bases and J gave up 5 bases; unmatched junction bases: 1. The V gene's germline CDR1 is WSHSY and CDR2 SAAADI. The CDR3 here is CASSGQGDTQYF. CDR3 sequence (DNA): TGCGCCAGCAGCGGACAGGGAGATACGCAGTATTTT.

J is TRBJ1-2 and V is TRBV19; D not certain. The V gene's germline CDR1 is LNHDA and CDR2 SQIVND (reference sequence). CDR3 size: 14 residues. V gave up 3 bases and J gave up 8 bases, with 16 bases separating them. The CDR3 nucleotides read TGTGCCAGTAGTATTGTGTTCGGCCTAGGCGGCTACACCTTC. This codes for CASSIVFGLGGYTF.

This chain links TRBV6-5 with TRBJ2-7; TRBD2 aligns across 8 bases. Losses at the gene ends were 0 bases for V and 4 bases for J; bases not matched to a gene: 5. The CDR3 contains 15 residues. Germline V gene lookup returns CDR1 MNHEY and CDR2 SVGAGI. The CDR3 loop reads CASSYSSGSVYEQYF. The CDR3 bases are TGTGCCAGCAGTTACTCGAGCGGGAGTGTTTACGAGCAGTACTTC.

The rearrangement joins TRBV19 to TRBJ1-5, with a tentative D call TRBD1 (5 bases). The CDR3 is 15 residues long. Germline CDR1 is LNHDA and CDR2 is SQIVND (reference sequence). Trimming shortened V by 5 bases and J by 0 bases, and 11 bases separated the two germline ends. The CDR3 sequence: CASSVIQDSNQPQHF. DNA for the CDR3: TGTGCCAGTAGTGTTATACAGGATAGCAATCAGCCCCAGCATTTT. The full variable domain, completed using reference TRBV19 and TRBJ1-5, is DGGITQSPKYLFRKEGQNVTLSCEQNLNHDAMYWYRQDPGQGLRLIYYSQIVNDFQKGDIAEGYSVSREKKESFPLTVTSAQKNPTAFYLCASSVIQDSNQPQHFGDGTRLSIL.

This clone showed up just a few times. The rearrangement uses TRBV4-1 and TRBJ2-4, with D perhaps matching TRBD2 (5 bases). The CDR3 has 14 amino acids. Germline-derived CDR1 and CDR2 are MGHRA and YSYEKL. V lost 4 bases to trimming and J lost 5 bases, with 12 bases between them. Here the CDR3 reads CASSPAGLENIQYF. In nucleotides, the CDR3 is TGCGCCAGCAGCCCCGCCGGACTCGAAAACATTCAGTACTTC.